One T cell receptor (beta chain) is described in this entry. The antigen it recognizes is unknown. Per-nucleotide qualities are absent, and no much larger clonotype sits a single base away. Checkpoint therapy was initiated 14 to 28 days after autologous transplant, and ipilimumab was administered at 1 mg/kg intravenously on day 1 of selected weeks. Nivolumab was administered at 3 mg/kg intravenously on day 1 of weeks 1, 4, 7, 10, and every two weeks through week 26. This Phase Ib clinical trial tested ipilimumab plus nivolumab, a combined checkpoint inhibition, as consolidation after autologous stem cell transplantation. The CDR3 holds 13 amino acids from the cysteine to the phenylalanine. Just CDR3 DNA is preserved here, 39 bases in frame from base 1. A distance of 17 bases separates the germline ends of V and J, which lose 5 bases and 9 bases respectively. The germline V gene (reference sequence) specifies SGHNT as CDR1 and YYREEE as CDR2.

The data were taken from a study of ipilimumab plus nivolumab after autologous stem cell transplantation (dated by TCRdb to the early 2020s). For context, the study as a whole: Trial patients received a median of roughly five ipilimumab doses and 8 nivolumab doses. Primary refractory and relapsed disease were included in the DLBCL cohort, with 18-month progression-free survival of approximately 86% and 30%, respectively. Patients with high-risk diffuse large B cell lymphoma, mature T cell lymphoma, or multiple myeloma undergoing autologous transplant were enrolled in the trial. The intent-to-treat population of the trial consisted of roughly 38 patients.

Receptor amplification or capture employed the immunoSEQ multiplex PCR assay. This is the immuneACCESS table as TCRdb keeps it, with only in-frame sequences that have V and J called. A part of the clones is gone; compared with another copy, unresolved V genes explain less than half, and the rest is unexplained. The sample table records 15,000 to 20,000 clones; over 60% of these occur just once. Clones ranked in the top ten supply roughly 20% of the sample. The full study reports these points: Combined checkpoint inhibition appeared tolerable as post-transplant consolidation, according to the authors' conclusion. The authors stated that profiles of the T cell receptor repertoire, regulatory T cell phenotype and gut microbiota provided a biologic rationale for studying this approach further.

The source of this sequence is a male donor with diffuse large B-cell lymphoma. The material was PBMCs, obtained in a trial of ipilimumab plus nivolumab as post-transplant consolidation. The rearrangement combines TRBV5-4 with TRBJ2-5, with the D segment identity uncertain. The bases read TGTGCCAGCAGATCCGTCGGTGAGAGAGCCCAGTACTTC. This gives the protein CASRSVGERAQYF.